Sequencing of this T cell receptor (beta chain) was carried out in a study of T cells in severe cutaneous drug reactions. In the study overall: Enrolled patients had probable or definite SJS/TEN or DRESS per RegiSCAR.

Bulk and single-cell libraries used iRepertoire multiplex PCR with TCR subtype-specific primers. Bulk TCR beta libraries: multiplex PCR with V-, D- and J-region primers. Reprocessing the multiplex PCR reads, TCRdb reports a single entry for every CDR3 protein and omits DNA. The table lists tens of thousands of distinct CDR3 sequences. The patients sequenced had a carbamazepine-induced Stevens-Johnson syndrome or toxic epidermal necrolysis reaction. The CDR3 loop spans 17 amino acids. Per the germline V gene, CDR1 is MNHNS and CDR2 is SASEGT. V and J are TRBV6-1 and TRBJ2-3; no DNA is available, so the TRBD1 call from TCRdb remains unchecked. The sequencing input was PBMCs. The receptor comes from a human donor with toxic epidermal necrolysis, a severe cutaneous drug reaction. The CDR3 protein is CASSEPQVGSGTDTQYF.